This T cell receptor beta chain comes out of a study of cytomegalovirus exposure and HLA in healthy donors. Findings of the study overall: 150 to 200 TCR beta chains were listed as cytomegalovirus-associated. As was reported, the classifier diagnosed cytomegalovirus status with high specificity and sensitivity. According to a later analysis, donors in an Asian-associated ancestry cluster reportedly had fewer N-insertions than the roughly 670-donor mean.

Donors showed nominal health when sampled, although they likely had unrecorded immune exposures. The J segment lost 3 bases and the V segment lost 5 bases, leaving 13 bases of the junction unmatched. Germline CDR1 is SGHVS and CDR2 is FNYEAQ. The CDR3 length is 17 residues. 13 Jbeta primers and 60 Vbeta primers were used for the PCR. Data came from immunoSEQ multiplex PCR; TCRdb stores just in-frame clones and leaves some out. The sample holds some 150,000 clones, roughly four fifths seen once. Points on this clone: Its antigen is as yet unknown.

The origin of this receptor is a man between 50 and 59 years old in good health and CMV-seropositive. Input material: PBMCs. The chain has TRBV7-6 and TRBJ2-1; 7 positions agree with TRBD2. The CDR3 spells CASSRSGSGFFYNEQFF. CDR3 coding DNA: TGTGCCAGCAGCCGTTCCGGTAGCGGGTTCTTCTACAATGAGCAGTTCTTC.